These 21 T cell receptor beta chains share one sample of origin, sequenced in a study of cytomegalovirus exposure and HLA in healthy donors. The PCR contained 60 Vbeta and 13 Jbeta primers. Here immunoSEQ multiplex PCR was the method, and the copy in TCRdb shows in-frame clones only, minus some. The data show 250,000 to 350,000 clones, about nine tenths seen once. Sequenced sample: PBMCs. These receptors were taken from a man aged 35 to 55 in good health and CMV-seropositive.

This clone appeared once. The V gene is TRBV6-1, the J gene TRBJ2-2, with 7 bases aligning to TRBD2. V dropped 6 bases and J dropped 8; count of bases not matched to a gene: 6. The length of the CDR3 is 13 residues. Germline V gene sequence: CDR1 MNHNS, CDR2 SASEGT. CDR3 nucleotides: TGTGCCAGCAGCGCCTCGCGGGGGGGGGAGCTGTTTTTT. It encodes CASSASRGGELFF.

The J gene is TRBJ2-7, the V gene TRBV4-2; 10 bases are a match to TRBD2. The V gene's germline CDR1 is LGHNA and CDR2 YNFKEQ. The ends lost 3 bases at V and 3 bases at J; junction bases unmatched: 5. This CDR3 has 15 amino acids. CDR3 residues: CASSQVAGGGYEQYF. DNA of the CDR3: TGTGCCAGCAGCCAGGTAGCGGGAGGTGGCTACGAGCAGTACTTC.

V and J are TRBV5-1 and TRBJ1-1, with D possibly TRBD1 on 5 matching bases. Germline lookup yields CDR1 SGHRS and CDR2 YFSETQ. CDR3 length equals 15 residues. Trimming removed 2 bases from V and 1 base from J, with 12 bases in between. In DNA, the CDR3 is TGCGCCAGCAGCTTCGACGGGGGTCGGAACACTGAAGCTTTCTTT. Its protein is CASSFDGGRNTEAFF. The whole variable domain, filled in from reference TRBV5-1 and TRBJ1-1, reads KAGVTQTPRYLIKTRGQQVTLSCSPISGHRSVSWYQQTPGQGLQFLFEYFSETQRNKGNFPGRFSGRQFSNSRSEMNVSTLELGDSALYLCASSFDGGRNTEAFFGQGTRLTVV.

CDR3 nucleotide sequence: TGTGCCAGCAGTCCAGGGGGCTCGGGCTACACCTTC. It is translated as CASSPGGSGYTF. The V call is TRBV28, the J call TRBJ1-2; TRBD1 agrees at 8 bases. Losses at the gene ends were 5 bases for V and 8 bases for J; bases not matched to a gene: 4. The CDR3 is made up of 12 amino acids. The V gene's germline CDR1 is MDHEN and CDR2 SYDVKM.

The chain has TRBV28 and TRBJ1-1; D call uncertain. Trimming cost V 1 base and J 1 base, with 7 bases left between them. CDR1 MDHEN and CDR2 SYDVKM come from the germline V gene. The CDR3 runs 14 residues. The CDR3 here is CASSLSTANTEAFF. The CDR3 DNA follows: TGTGCCAGCAGTTTATCAACAGCGAACACTGAAGCTTTCTTT.

This rearrangement joins TRBV10-3 to TRBJ2-2; possible D gene TRBD1, 6 bases. Germline CDR1 ENHRY, CDR2 SYGVKD. V was pared by 0 bases and J by 4 bases, with 9 bases between. The CDR3 sequence is 15 residues long. The CDR3 protein is CAISESGGGTGELFF. CDR3 nucleotides: TGTGCCATCAGTGAGTCAGGGGGTGGCACCGGGGAGCTGTTTTTT.

The CDR3 DNA sequence: TGTGCAAGTCGCTTAGTGAGAGAGACCCAGTACTTC. Amino acids: CASRLVRETQYF. V and J are TRBV12-2 and TRBJ2-5; the table's TRBD2 call for D was not verified on the DNA. TRBV12-2 is tagged as a pseudogene. CDR3 length: 12 amino acids.

The V gene is TRBV18, the J gene TRBJ1-2; 9 nucleotides match TRBD1. This CDR3 is 15 amino acids long. V shed 2 bases and J 0 bases; nucleotides not matched to a gene: 1. Germline CDR1 is KGHSH and CDR2 is LQKENI. The CDR3 spells CASSPDRGTNYGYTF. Here the CDR3 DNA reads TGTGCCAGCTCACCAGACAGGGGGACTAACTATGGCTACACCTTC.

The chain employs TRBV4-3 and TRBJ2-3, with TRBD1 matching 8 bases. The V gene end was trimmed by 0 bases and the J gene end by 7 bases; junction bases not matched to a gene: 12. Germline-derived CDR1 and CDR2 are LGHNA and YSLEER. The CDR3 loop spans 17 amino acids. The CDR3, as DNA: TGCGCCAGCAGCCAAGATCTCAGGACAGGGTTCAGTAATACGCAGTATTTT. Its protein product is CASSQDLRTGFSNTQYF.

The genes are TRBV10-1 and TRBJ1-5, with 10 bases lining up with TRBD1. After removal of 3 bases from V and 4 bases from J, the junction contained 6 bases not matched to a gene. Germline V gene data show CDR1 as WNHNN and CDR2 as SYGVQD (reference sequence). This CDR3 contains 16 residues. CDR3 in amino acids: CASSERRQGANQPQHF. The CDR3 region has the DNA TGCGCCAGCAGTGAAAGACGACAGGGGGCGAATCAGCCCCAGCATTTT.

This chain joins TRBV7-3 and TRBJ2-1; 8 bases align to TRBD2. The V and J ends lost 3 bases and 0 bases, in that order; junction bases with no gene match: 4. The CDR3 length is 16 residues. Per the germline V gene, CDR1 is SGHTA and CDR2 is FQGTGA. This CDR3 is CASSLGSGASYNEQFF. The CDR3 DNA sequence: TGTGCCAGCAGCTTGGGTAGCGGGGCCTCCTACAATGAGCAGTTCTTC.

The chain carries TRBV25-1 and TRBJ2-6, with 13 bases aligning to TRBD2. This CDR3 spans 18 amino acids. V lost 4 bases, J lost 3 bases, and 6 bases stayed unmatched. Germline assignment: CDR1 MGHDK and CDR2 SYGVNS. The CDR3 sequence: CASSGTGTSGVGANVLTF. CDR3 sequence (DNA): TGTGCCAGCAGTGGGACCGGGACTAGCGGGGTTGGGGCCAACGTCCTGACTTTC.

The J gene is TRBJ1-5, the V gene TRBV5-6; the D is unclear. The germline V and J ends were trimmed by 0 bases and 2 bases, with 9 bases remaining between them. CDR1 SGHDT and CDR2 YYEEEE come from the germline V gene. This CDR3 has 15 residues. CDR3 in DNA: TGTGCCAGCAGCTTGGGAGGCCTCGGCAATCAGCCCCAGCATTTT. It translates to CASSLGGLGNQPQHF. The complete variable domain, with remaining parts taken from reference TRBV5-6 and TRBJ1-5, reads DAGVTQSPTHLIKTRGQQVTLRCSPKSGHDTVSWYQQALGQGPQFIFQYYEEEERQRGNFPDRFSGHQFPNYSSELNVNALLLGDSALYLCASSLGGLGNQPQHFGDGTRLSIL.

J is TRBJ2-3 and V is TRBV5-1; the match to TRBD2 covers 8 bases. Germline V gene sequence: CDR1 SGHRS, CDR2 YFSETQ. The CDR3 extends over 16 amino acids. J was trimmed by 0 bases and V by 0 bases; bases with no gene match: 3. The CDR3 bases are TGCGCCAGCAGCTTGGTGGCTAGCGGGAGCACAGATACGCAGTATTTT. It yields the protein CASSLVASGSTDTQYF.

The DNA of the CDR3 is TGCAGCGTTCAAAAGTACAGGGAATCGCCCCAGCATTTT. It codes for CSVQKYRESPQHF. The chain joins TRBV29-1 to TRBJ1-5, with D perhaps matching TRBD1 (6 bases). CDR1 and CDR2 (germline): SQVTM, ANQGSEA. The CDR3 runs 13 residues. Trimming removed 5 bases at V and 9 bases at J, with 17 bases between.

The chain links TRBV18 to TRBJ2-2; tentatively, D is TRBD1 (6 bases). Germline V gene data show CDR1 as KGHSH and CDR2 as LQKENI. The CDR3 sequence is 16 residues long. V was shortened by 3 bases and J by 4 bases, with 15 bases between the two germline ends. This CDR3 is CASSPRGTVTTGELFF. DNA for the CDR3: TGTGCCAGCTCACCGAGGGGGACGGTTACCACCGGGGAGCTGTTTTTT.

The chain recombines TRBV2 with TRBJ2-3, with 11 bases fitting TRBD1. The CDR3 contains 15 residues. Germline CDR1 and CDR2: SNHLY and FYNNEI. V was pared by 8 bases and J by 8 bases, with 12 bases of the junction left unmatched. The DNA of the CDR3 is TGTGCCAGCGGGGGGGACAGGGGGTTCACGGGTACGCAGTATTTT. This sequence encodes CASGGDRGFTGTQYF.

The chain links TRBV2 to TRBJ2-1, with a tentative D call TRBD2 (5 bases). Germline V gene data show CDR1 as SNHLY and CDR2 as FYNNEI. V dropped 0 bases and J dropped 4 bases, with 13 bases sitting between them. This CDR3 has 16 amino acids. For the CDR3, the DNA is TGTGCCAGCAGTGAAGCGGAAGCGGCAGATTACAATGAGCAGTTCTTC. Residues: CASSEAEAADYNEQFF.

This sequence joins TRBV28 and TRBJ2-7, with TRBD2 identical over 14 bases. Germline V gene data show CDR1 as MDHEN and CDR2 as SYDVKM. With 6 bases clipped from V and 4 bases from J, the junction kept 5 bases outside the gene matches. The CDR3 spans 15 residues. Written as DNA, the CDR3 is TGTGCCAGCAGGACTAGCGGGAGGGCCTCTTACGAGCAGTACTTC. Its protein product is CASRTSGRASYEQYF.

DNA for the CDR3: TGTGCCAGCAGCCCCTGGACAGGGGGGAATCAGCCCCAGCATTTT. This encodes CASSPWTGGNQPQHF. The chain links TRBV28 to TRBJ1-5; TRBD1 agrees at 10 bases. Germline loops: CDR1 MDHEN, CDR2 SYDVKM. V shed 6 bases, J shed 4 bases, and the junction held 6 bases outside the gene matches. This CDR3 is 15 amino acids long.

The CDR3 loop reads CASSQDRARRVEGTDTQYF. Written as DNA, the CDR3 is TGCGCCAGCAGCCAAGATAGGGCACGCAGGGTGGAAGGCACAGATACGCAGTATTTT. V and J are TRBV4-1 and TRBJ2-3; possibly TRBD1 for D (5 bases). V was trimmed by 0 bases and J by 1 base, leaving 20 bases between them. Looked up from germline, CDR1 is MGHRA and CDR2 is YSYEKL. This CDR3 comprises 19 residues.